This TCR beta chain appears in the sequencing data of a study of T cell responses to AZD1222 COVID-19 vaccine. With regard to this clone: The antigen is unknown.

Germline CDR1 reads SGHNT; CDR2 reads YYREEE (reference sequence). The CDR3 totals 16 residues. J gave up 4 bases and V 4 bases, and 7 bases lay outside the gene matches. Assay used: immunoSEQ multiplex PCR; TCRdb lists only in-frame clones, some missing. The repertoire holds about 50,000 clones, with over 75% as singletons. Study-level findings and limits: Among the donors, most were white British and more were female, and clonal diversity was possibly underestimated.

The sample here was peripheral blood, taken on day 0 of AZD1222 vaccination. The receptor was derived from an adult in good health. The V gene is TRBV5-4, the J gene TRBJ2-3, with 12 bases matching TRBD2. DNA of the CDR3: TGTGCCAGCAGCCTTCTAGCGGGAGGGCCCCCAGATACGCAGTATTTT. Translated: CASSLLAGGPPDTQYF.